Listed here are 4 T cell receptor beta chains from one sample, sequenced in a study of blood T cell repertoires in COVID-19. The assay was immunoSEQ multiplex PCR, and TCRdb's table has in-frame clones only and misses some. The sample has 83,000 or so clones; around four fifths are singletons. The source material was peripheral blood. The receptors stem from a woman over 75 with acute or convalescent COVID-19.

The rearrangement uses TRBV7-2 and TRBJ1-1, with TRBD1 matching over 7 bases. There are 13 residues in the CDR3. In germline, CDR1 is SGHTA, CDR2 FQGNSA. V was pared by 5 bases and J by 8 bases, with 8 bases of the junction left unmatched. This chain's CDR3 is CASSLMTGSEAFF. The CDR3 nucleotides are TGTGCCAGCAGCCTTATGACAGGGTCCGAAGCTTTCTTT. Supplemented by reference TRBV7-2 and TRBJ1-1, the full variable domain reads GAGVSQSPSNKVTEKGKDVELRCDPISGHTALYWYRQSLGQGLEFLIYFQGNSAPDKSGLPSDRFSAERTGGSVSTLTIQRTQQEDSAVYLCASSLMTGSEAFFGQGTRLTVV.

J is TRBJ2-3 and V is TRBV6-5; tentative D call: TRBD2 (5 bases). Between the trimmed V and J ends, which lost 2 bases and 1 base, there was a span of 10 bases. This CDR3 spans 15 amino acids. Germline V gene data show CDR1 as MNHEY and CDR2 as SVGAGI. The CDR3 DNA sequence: TGTGCCAGCAGTTACGGAGGATGGGGCACAGATACGCAGTATTTT. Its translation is CASSYGGWGTDTQYF.

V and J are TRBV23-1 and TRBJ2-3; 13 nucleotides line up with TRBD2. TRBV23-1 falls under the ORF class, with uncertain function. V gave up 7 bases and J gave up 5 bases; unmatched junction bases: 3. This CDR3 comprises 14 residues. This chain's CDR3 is CASTGLAGLDTQYF. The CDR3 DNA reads TGCGCCAGCACGGGACTAGCGGGATTAGATACGCAGTATTTT.

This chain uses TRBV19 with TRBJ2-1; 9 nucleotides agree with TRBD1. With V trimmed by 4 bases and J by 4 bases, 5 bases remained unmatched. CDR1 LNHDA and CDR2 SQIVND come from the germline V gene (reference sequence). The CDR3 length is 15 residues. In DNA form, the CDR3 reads TGTGCCAGTAGTAGGGAGACAGGGGGGTACAATGAGCAGTTCTTC. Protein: CASSRETGGYNEQFF.